This TCR beta chain was documented in a study of T cell changes during pregnancy in multiple sclerosis. V lost 5 bases to trimming and J lost 7 bases, with 6 bases between them. The CDR3 has 11 residues. CDR1 SGHAT and CDR2 FQNNGV come from the germline V gene. Measured with immunoSEQ multiplex PCR; TCRdb has only the in-frame clones, and not every one. Of about 22,000 clones in the sample, approximately 81% are singletons; the top ten hold less than 9%. Material: CD8+ T cells from peripheral blood mononuclear cells, obtained before pregnancy. The chain combines TRBV11-2 with TRBJ2-1; D is uncertain. The sequence derives from a female donor with multiple sclerosis, enrolled in a pregnancy study. CDR3 amino acids: CASSPLNEQFF. The CDR3 DNA reads TGTGCCAGCAGCCCTCTAAATGAGCAGTTCTTC.